Shown below are 30 T cell receptor beta chains from a single sample sequenced in a study of blood T cell repertoires in COVID-19. Produced via immunoSEQ multiplex PCR; TCRdb's table is partial and in-frame only. In the table there are hundreds of thousands of clones, more than 70% of which are singletons. The sample was PBMCs or T cells enriched from blood (not recorded which). Receptor source: a man aged 35-49 years in a cohort exposed to, infected with or recovered from COVID-19 (not recorded which).

V gene TRBV29-1 combines with J gene TRBJ2-3, with TRBD2 matching over 10 bases. Trimming at V came to 2 bases and at J to 8 bases, leaving 7 bases not matched to a gene. Per the germline V gene, CDR1 is SQVTM and CDR2 is ANQGSEA. This CDR3 region has 14 residues. The CDR3, as DNA: TGCAGCGTTGAACGGGCTAGCGGGAGTGCTACGCAGTATTTT. Its translation is CSVERASGSATQYF.

The chain links TRBV28 to TRBJ2-7; D is perhaps TRBD2 (5 bases). Trimming removed 7 bases at V and 2 bases at J, with 15 bases between. Germline V lookup: CDR1 MDHEN, CDR2 SYDVKM. The CDR3 totals 14 residues. Here the CDR3 reads CASIGQTKTYEQYF. The CDR3 nucleotides read TGTGCCAGCATAGGGCAGACTAAAACCTACGAGCAGTACTTC.

This rearrangement joins TRBV12-3 or TRBV12-4 to TRBJ1-1; D remains ambiguous. This CDR3 has 13 residues. V shed 6 bases and J shed 4 bases, with 12 bases lying between them. The CDR3 coding sequence is TGTGCCAGCAGGCCGAGCACCGCCACTGAAGCTTTCTTT. Translated, it gives CASRPSTATEAFF.

A note on this clone: This same CDR3 is encoded by further DNA sequences in the sample. This chain links TRBV7-9 with TRBJ2-5, with a tentative D call TRBD1 (5 bases). Trimming cost V 3 bases and J 5 bases, with 10 bases left between them. Germline V CDR1 and CDR2: SEHNR, FQNEAQ (reference sequence). The CDR3 has 13 residues. The CDR3 nucleotides are TGTGCCAGCAGCTTGGGAAGGGGCGAGACCCAGTACTTC. Protein: CASSLGRGETQYF.

This chain connects TRBV5-1 to TRBJ1-2; the match to TRBD1 covers 10 bases. CDR3 length equals 15 residues. V was clipped by 0 bases and J by 7 bases; unmatched bases: 6. CDR1 SGHRS and CDR2 YFSETQ come from the germline V gene. The CDR3 DNA is TGCGCCAGCAGCTTGGGGACAGGGGGAGCCTTTGGCTACACCTTC. Its protein product is CASSLGTGGAFGYTF.

The V gene is TRBV5-1, the J gene TRBJ2-5; TRBD2 matches at 8 bases. Germline CDR1 and CDR2: SGHRS and YFSETQ. The CDR3 contains 13 residues. V lost 3 bases, J lost 4 bases, and 2 bases stayed unmatched. CDR3 coding DNA: TGCGCCAGCAGCTCCGGGGGGGGAGAGACCCAGTACTTC. Residues: CASSSGGGETQYF.

J is TRBJ2-5 and V is TRBV3-1 (or the pseudogene TRBV3-2); 9 bases agree with TRBD2. The germline gives CDR1 LGHDT, CDR2 YNNKEL (reference sequence). The junction had 5 bases not matched to a gene; V was cut back by 2 bases and J by 1 base. CDR3 size: 16 residues. CDR3 coding DNA: TGTGCCAGCAGCCAACCCCGACTAGCGGCCCAAGAGACCCAGTACTTC. Residues: CASSQPRLAAQETQYF.

The genes are TRBV6-6 and TRBJ2-7; 9 nucleotides match TRBD1. From germline, CDR1 is MNHNY and CDR2 SVGAGI (reference sequence). This CDR3 has 16 amino acids. Trimming cost V 5 bases and J 1 base; bases outside gene matches: 9. DNA of the CDR3: TGTGCCAGCAGTCGACTAGGGACAGGGTCATCCTACGAGCAGTACTTC. It yields the protein CASSRLGTGSSYEQYF.

This rearrangement joins TRBV30 to TRBJ2-2, with a tentative D call TRBD1 (6 bases). Trimming cost V 7 bases and J 2 bases, with 14 bases left between them. This CDR3 has 14 residues. Germline V gene sequence: CDR1 GTSNPN, CDR2 SVGIG (reference sequence). CDR3: CASKGQANTGELFF. The CDR3 nucleotides read TGTGCCTCCAAGGGACAAGCCAACACCGGGGAGCTGTTTTTT.

V and J are TRBV6-5 and TRBJ2-5, with a possible D match to TRBD2 (5 bases). Germline V gives CDR1 MNHEY, CDR2 SVGAGI. V shed 6 bases and J shed 0 bases, with 14 bases lying between them. This CDR3 has 15 residues. The CDR3 protein is CASRAGRGYQETQYF. In DNA form, the CDR3 reads TGTGCCAGCAGGGCAGGACGAGGGTACCAAGAGACCCAGTACTTC.

This clone was observed once. The chain links TRBV2 to TRBJ2-3; TRBD2 might be the D (5 bases). Germline-derived CDR1 and CDR2 are SNHLY and FYNNEI. Trimming left V 4 bases short and J 3 bases short, with 8 bases between. The CDR3 runs to 13 residues. The CDR3, as DNA: TGTGCCAGCAGTGTGAGGGATACAGATACGCAGTATTTT. It translates to CASSVRDTDTQYF. Supplemented by reference TRBV2 and TRBJ2-3, the full variable domain reads EPEVTQTPSHQVTQMGQEVILRCVPISNHLYFYWYRQILGQKVEFLVSFYNNEISEKSEIFDDQFSVERPDGSNFTLKIRSTKLEDSAMYFCASSVRDTDTQYFGPGTRLTVL.

The chain combines TRBV7-9 with TRBJ1-2; D is uncertain. The V end was cut by 3 bases, the J end by 14 bases, with 19 bases between. The germline V gene encodes CDR1 SEHNR and CDR2 FQNEAQ (reference sequence). The CDR3 is 13 amino acids. CDR3 amino acids: CASSLAGTMARTF. Written as DNA, the CDR3 is TGTGCCAGCAGCTTGGCCGGAACTATGGCTAGGACCTTC.

The chain has TRBV15 and TRBJ2-1; 7 nucleotides match TRBD2. Germline loops: CDR1 LNHNV, CDR2 YYDKDF (reference sequence). Unmatched junction bases numbered 4, after V lost 1 base and J lost 1 base. The CDR3 extends over 16 amino acids. The CDR3, as DNA: TGTGCCACCAGCAGAGGCGGGAGTGAATCCTACAATGAGCAGTTCTTC. This translates into CATSRGGSESYNEQFF.

The gene calls are TRBV11-2 and TRBJ2-7, with TRBD1 matching over 9 bases. The V and J ends lost 11 bases and 7 bases, in that order; junction bases with no gene match: 12. Per the germline V gene, CDR1 is SGHAT and CDR2 is FQNNGV. CDR3 length: 13 amino acids. The CDR3 loop is CAVTKQGAEEQYF. The DNA for the CDR3 is TGTGCCGTCACAAAACAGGGGGCAGAGGAGCAGTACTTC.

The chain recombines TRBV10-3 with TRBJ2-1, with a tentative D call TRBD2 (5 bases). This CDR3 comprises 14 residues. Germline V gene sequence: CDR1 ENHRY, CDR2 SYGVKD. V shed 5 bases and J shed 8 bases, with 16 bases lying between them. The CDR3 nucleotides are TGTGCCATCAGTTCGACCGGGATATCGGATGAGCAGTTCTTC. The encoded protein is CAISSTGISDEQFF.

The chain has TRBV3-1 (or the pseudogene TRBV3-2) and TRBJ2-3; D is possibly TRBD2 (6 bases). V lost 4 bases to trimming and J lost 2 bases, with 13 bases between them. Germline assignment: CDR1 LGHDT and CDR2 YNNKEL (reference sequence). The CDR3 spans 15 residues. As DNA, the CDR3 is TGTGCCAGCAGCCCGGAGGGAGGCTTCACAGATACGCAGTATTTT. Encoded protein: CASSPEGGFTDTQYF.

The rearrangement joins TRBV9 to TRBJ2-1; D is perhaps TRBD2 (6 bases). V gave up 0 bases and J gave up 7 bases, with 11 bases separating them. The CDR3 extends over 14 amino acids. Germline V gene lookup returns CDR1 SGDLS and CDR2 YYNGEE. The CDR3 here is CASSVVSGWNEQFF. The CDR3 region has the DNA TGTGCCAGCAGCGTAGTAAGCGGGTGGAATGAGCAGTTCTTC.

The CDR3 loop is CSAATGNIQYF. Here the CDR3 DNA reads TGCAGTGCAGCGACAGGAAACATTCAGTACTTC. The chain uses TRBV20-1 and TRBJ2-4, with D maybe TRBD1 (6 bases). The CDR3 consists of 11 residues. CDR1 and CDR2 from the germline V gene are DFQATT and SNEGSKA (reference sequence). V dropped 6 bases and J dropped 6 bases, with 9 bases sitting between them.

This clone appeared once. This chain joins TRBV15 and TRBJ2-3; 10 bases are a match to TRBD2. V dropped 0 bases and J dropped 1; count of bases not matched to a gene: 7. Germline assignment: CDR1 LNHNV and CDR2 YYDKDF (reference sequence). This CDR3 is built from 18 residues. The DNA for the CDR3 is TGTGCCACCAGCAGAGATCCCCGCGGACTAGCGGGCACAGATACGCAGTATTTT. Translated: CATSRDPRGLAGTDTQYF.

The chain combines TRBV6-6 with TRBJ2-5, with TRBD2 matching 13 bases. The CDR3 is made up of 18 amino acids. V lost 5 bases, J lost 8 bases, and 17 bases stayed unmatched. Looked up from germline, CDR1 is MNHNY and CDR2 is SVGAGI (reference sequence). CDR3 region: CASSLGLAGAPGGETQYF. The CDR3 DNA reads as TGTGCCAGCAGTCTCGGACTAGCGGGAGCCCCGGGGGGTGAAACCCAGTACTTC.

The chain recombines TRBV5-1 with TRBJ1-3; 8 nucleotides agree with TRBD1. The CDR3 sequence is 13 residues long. Germline CDR1 reads SGHRS; CDR2 reads YFSETQ. The ends lost 4 bases at V and 4 bases at J; junction bases unmatched: 1. The CDR3 DNA reads as TGCGCCAGCAGCACAGGGGGAGGAAACACCATATATTTT. Amino acid sequence: CASSTGGGNTIYF.

The chain employs TRBV28 and TRBJ1-3, with unresolved D. This CDR3 is 18 amino acids long. Per germline, CDR1 MDHEN and CDR2 SYDVKM. Trimming took 1 base from V and 4 from J, leaving 20 bases between them. CDR3 sequence (DNA): TGTGCCAGCAGTTTATATCTAGGGAGGGAAAAGGGAGGAAACACCATATATTTT. The encoded protein is CASSLYLGREKGGNTIYF.

The V call is TRBV13, the J call TRBJ1-1; D is undetermined. V shed 6 bases and J shed 2 bases, with 13 bases lying between them. The CDR3 loop spans 14 amino acids. CDR1 PRHDT and CDR2 FYEKMQ come from the germline V gene (reference sequence). The DNA for the CDR3 is TGTGCCAGCAGAGGCGGGAAGTTAAACACTGAAGCTTTCTTT. This gives the protein CASRGGKLNTEAFF.

This clone has more than one count but fewer than ten. V usage is TRBV29-1 and J usage is TRBJ1-1, with TRBD1 matching 8 bases. CDR1 SQVTM and CDR2 ANQGSEA come from the germline V gene. CDR3 length: 11 amino acids. After removal of 6 bases from V and 5 bases from J, the junction contained 2 bases not matched to a gene. Written as DNA, the CDR3 is TGCAGCGTCAGGGGGCGGACTGAAGCTTTCTTT. It codes for CSVRGRTEAFF.

This rearrangement joins TRBV7-9 to TRBJ2-7; maybe TRBD1 (6 bases). Trimming stripped 5 bases from V and 1 base from J, with 12 bases between. The CDR3 sequence is 14 residues long. Per germline, CDR1 SEHNR and CDR2 FQNEAQ (reference sequence). CDR3 coding DNA: TGTGCCAGCAGCAATGGACAGAAGTCCTACGAGCAGTACTTC. Its translation: CASSNGQKSYEQYF. The variable domain in full, with the rest retrieved from reference TRBV7-9 and TRBJ2-7, is DTGVSQNPRHKITKRGQNVTFRCDPISEHNRLYWYRQTLGQGPEFLTYFQNEAQLEKSRLLSDRFSAERPKGSFSTLEIQRTEQGDSAMYLCASSNGQKSYEQYFGPGTRLTVT.

As DNA, the CDR3 is TGTGCCAGCAGTCGACAGGGAGACACTGAAGCTTTCTTT. It encodes CASSRQGDTEAFF. This chain joins TRBV11-3 and TRBJ1-1; TRBD1 matches at 7 bases. The CDR3 loop spans 13 amino acids. The J segment lost 3 bases and the V segment lost 6 bases, leaving 4 bases of the junction unmatched. CDR1 SGHNT and CDR2 YENEEA come from the germline V gene. The full variable domain, in which reference TRBV11-3 and TRBJ1-1 provide the parts outside the CDR3, is EAGVVQSPRYKIIEKKQPVAFWCNPISGHNTLYWYLQNLGQGPELLIRYENEEAVDDSQLPKDRFSAERLKGVDSTLKIQPAELGDSAVYLCASSRQGDTEAFFGQGTRLTVV.

The chain recombines TRBV15 with TRBJ1-4, with 8 bases matching TRBD1. Unmatched junction bases numbered 7, after V lost 1 base and J lost 6 bases. Germline loops: CDR1 LNHNV, CDR2 YYDKDF (reference sequence). The CDR3 extends over 16 amino acids. The CDR3 loop reads CATSRAGGQGDEKLFF. Written as DNA, the CDR3 is TGTGCCACCAGCAGAGCTGGCGGACAGGGAGATGAAAAACTGTTTTTT.

V is TRBV27 and J is TRBJ2-4; perhaps TRBD1 as D (6 bases). Deletions cut 10 bases from V and 7 bases from J, with 17 bases between. Germline CDR1 MNHEY, CDR2 SMNVEV (reference sequence). This CDR3 contains 13 residues. The CDR3 DNA reads TGTGCCACCCAAAGGGCAGGGGAGAACATTCAGTACTTC. Translating gives CATQRAGENIQYF.

The V gene is TRBV27, the J gene TRBJ2-7; D call uncertain. This CDR3 contains 19 residues. V was trimmed by 0 bases and J by 3 bases, leaving 24 bases between them. Germline CDR1 is MNHEY and CDR2 is SMNVEV (reference sequence). The CDR3 reads CASSLSRRGFGLPLYEQYF. The CDR3 bases are TGTGCCAGCAGTTTATCCCGTAGAGGTTTCGGTCTCCCCCTCTACGAGCAGTACTTC.

The chain uses TRBV9 and TRBJ1-1, with D maybe TRBD1 (6 bases). Germline loops: CDR1 SGDLS, CDR2 YYNGEE. The V end lost 4 bases, the J end lost 5 bases, and 21 bases lay between the germline ends. The CDR3 runs 16 residues. This chain's CDR3 is CASSISETGLGTEAFF. CDR3 nucleotide sequence: TGTGCCAGCAGCATTTCCGAGACAGGTCTAGGAACTGAAGCTTTCTTT.